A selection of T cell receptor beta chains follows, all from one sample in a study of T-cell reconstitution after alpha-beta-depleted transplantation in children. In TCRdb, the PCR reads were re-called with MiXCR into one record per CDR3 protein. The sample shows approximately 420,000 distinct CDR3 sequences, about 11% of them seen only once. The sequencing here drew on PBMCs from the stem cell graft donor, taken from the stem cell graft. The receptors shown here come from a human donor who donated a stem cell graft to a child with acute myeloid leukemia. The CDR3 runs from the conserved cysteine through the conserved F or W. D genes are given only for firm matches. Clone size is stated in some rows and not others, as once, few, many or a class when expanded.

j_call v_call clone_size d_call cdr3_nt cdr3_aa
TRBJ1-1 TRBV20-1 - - TGCAGTGCTACAGGGAGAGACACTGAAGCTTTCTTT CSATGRDTEAFF
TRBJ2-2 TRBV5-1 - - TGCGCCAGCAGAAAGTCGGACACCCCGAACACCGGGGAGCTGTTTTTT CASRKSDTPNTGELFF
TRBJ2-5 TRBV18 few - TGTGCCAGCTCACCGATGCTTACCGAGACCCAGTACTTC CASSPMLTETQYF
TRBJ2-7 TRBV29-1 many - TGCAGCGTTGGGGGAAACTACGAGCAGTACTTC CSVGGNYEQYF
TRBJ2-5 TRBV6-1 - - TGTGCCAGCAGTGAAGGGGGCAGGGATCAAGAGACCCAGTACTTC CASSEGGRDQETQYF
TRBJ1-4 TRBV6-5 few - TGTGCCAGCAGTTATTGGAGGGGAAGGAATGAAAAACTGTTTTTT CASSYWRGRNEKLFF
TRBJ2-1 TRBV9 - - TGTGCCAGCAGCGTAGACGATGGCAGGAGATCCTACAATGAGCAGTTCTTC CASSVDDGRRSYNEQFF
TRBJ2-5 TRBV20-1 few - TGCAGTGCCGGGCGGCCAGGGGAGACCCAGTACTTC CSAGRPGETQYF
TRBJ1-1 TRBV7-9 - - TGTGCCAGCAGCGGGATCGAAAACACTGAAGCTTTCTTT CASSGIENTEAFF
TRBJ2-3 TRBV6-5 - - TGTGCCAGCAGTTCCCGGGACCAAGGGCCAGATACGCAGTATTTT CASSSRDQGPDTQYF
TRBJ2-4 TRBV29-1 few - TGCAGCGTTGAGGGTACGGGCGAAAACATTCAGTACTTC CSVEGTGENIQYF
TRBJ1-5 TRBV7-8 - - TGTGCCAGCAGCTGGACATCGAGGACAGACGAAAGCAATCAGCCCCAGCATTTT CASSWTSRTDESNQPQHF
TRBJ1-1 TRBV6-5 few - TGTGCCAGCAGTTACTATCAGGGGAATGAAGCTTTCTTT CASSYYQGNEAFF
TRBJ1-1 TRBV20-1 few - TGCAGTGCTAGAGATGGCGGCCGCCGGATGAACACTGAAGCTTTCTTT CSARDGGRRMNTEAFF
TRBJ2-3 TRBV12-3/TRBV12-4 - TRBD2 TGTGCCAGCAGTTTTGCTGTGGGAGGGCACACAGATACGCAGTATTTT CASSFAVGGHTDTQYF
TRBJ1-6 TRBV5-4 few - TGTGCCAGCAGCTTGTTAGGGACCCCGAATTCACCCCTCCACTTT CASSLLGTPNSPLHF
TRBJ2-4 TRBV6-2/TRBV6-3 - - TGTGCCAGCAGTCCCCTCCGGACGGGAGCCAAAAACATTCAGTACTTC CASSPLRTGAKNIQYF
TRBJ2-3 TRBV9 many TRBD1 TGTGCCAGCAGCCCTCGACAGGGACGCACAGATACGCAGTATTTT CASSPRQGRTDTQYF
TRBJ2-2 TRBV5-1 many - TGCGCCAGCAGCGCCGGCTCGTGGGATACAAGCGGGGAGCTGTTTTTT CASSAGSWDTSGELFF
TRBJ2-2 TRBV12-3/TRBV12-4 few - TGTGCCAGCAGTTTTGTGACGGGATCCGGGGAGCTGTTTTTT CASSFVTGSGELFF
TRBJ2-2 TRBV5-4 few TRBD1 TGTGCCAGCAGCACAGGGGGTGCCGGACCCGGGGAGCTGTTTTTT CASSTGGAGPGELFF
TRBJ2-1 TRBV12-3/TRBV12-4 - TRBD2 TGTGCCAGCAGCGATACGGGGGGATCCTACAATGAGCAGTTCTTC CASSDTGGSYNEQFF
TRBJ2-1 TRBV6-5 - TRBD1 TGTGCCAGCAGTTACTACGCGACAGGGGTCCACAATGAGCAGTTCTTC CASSYYATGVHNEQFF
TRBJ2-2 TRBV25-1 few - TGTGCCAGCAGGTCGGAAGCGAACACCGGGGAGCTGTTTTTT CASRSEANTGELFF
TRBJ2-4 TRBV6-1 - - TGTGCCAGCAGACGCAACCCAGGGGTAGGCAAAAACATTCAGTACTTC CASRRNPGVGKNIQYF
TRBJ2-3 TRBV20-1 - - TGCAGTGCTAGATTTCCCGGGCGTCAAGGTTCAGATACGCAGTATTTT CSARFPGRQGSDTQYF
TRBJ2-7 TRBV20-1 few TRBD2 TGCAGTTTGGCTAGCGGGCCCTTATCCTACGAGCAGTACTTC CSLASGPLSYEQYF